Presented here are 18 T cell receptor beta chains from one specimen sequenced in a study of T cells in Graves' hyperthyroidism and ophthalmopathy. Amplified TCR beta CDR3 regions derived from RNA transcripts. HTBI primers drove first-round RT-PCR of the TCR CDR3. TCRdb used MiXCR to reprocess the multiplex PCR reads, holding one entry per CDR3 protein. The sample records about 350,000 distinct CDR3 sequences, over 12% being singletons. The sequencing input was blood. These receptors came from a woman aged 55 to 70 with Graves' ophthalmopathy.

This clonotype was counted between two and nine times. This sequence joins TRBV28 and TRBJ1-4; TRBD1 might be the D (5 bases). CDR3 length: 18 residues. Trimming took off 1 base at V and 0 bases at J, with 15 bases between the two ends. Germline V gene sequence: CDR1 MDHEN, CDR2 SYDVKM. CDR3 DNA: TGTGCCAGCAGTTTATTCGGCCATAGAGGGGCAACTAATGAAAAACTGTTTTTT. Translation gives CASSLFGHRGATNEKLFF.

At least ten counts were recorded for this clonotype. This chain links TRBV5-1 with TRBJ1-4; D not certain. Looked up from germline, CDR1 is SGHRS and CDR2 is YFSETQ. The CDR3 loop spans 13 amino acids. The V end was cut by 3 bases, the J end by 10 bases, with 13 bases between. This chain's CDR3 is CASSSSQNTKLFF. In DNA, the CDR3 is TGCGCCAGCAGCTCTAGCCAAAATACAAAACTGTTTTTT.

Details on this clonotype: One end of the junction does not line up with germline, which may come from a read error. The chain links TRBV5-1 to TRBJ2-3, with D possibly being TRBD2 (6 bases). This CDR3 region has 14 residues. CDR1 and CDR2 (germline): SGHRS, YFSETQ. CDR3 region: CASSGGDRTDTQYF. The CDR3 DNA sequence: TGCGCCAGCAGCGGCGGGGATCGCACAGACACGCAGTATTTT.

The genes are TRBV20-1 and TRBJ2-1, with 8 bases aligning to TRBD2. Germline V gene lookup returns CDR1 DFQATT and CDR2 SNEGSKA (reference sequence). Trimming at V came to 8 bases and at J to 0 bases, leaving 3 bases not matched to a gene. This CDR3 is built from 13 residues. CDR3 in DNA: TGCAGTACCGGGAGGGACTCCTACAATGAGCAGTTCTTC. Its protein is CSTGRDSYNEQFF.

The table lists this clonotype with a few counts. This rearrangement joins TRBV7-2 to TRBJ2-1; 9 bases are a match to TRBD2. The length of the CDR3 is 15 residues. Germline V lookup: CDR1 SGHTA, CDR2 FQGNSA. J gave up 3 bases and V 4 bases, and 4 bases lay outside the gene matches. CDR3 sequence reads: CASSSPAGGYNEQFF. CDR3 DNA sequence: TGTGCCAGCAGCTCACCAGCGGGAGGCTACAATGAGCAGTTCTTC.

V gene TRBV9 combines with J gene TRBJ2-1, with 8 bases aligning to TRBD1. This CDR3 region has 14 residues. V lost 8 bases, J lost 4 bases, and 8 bases stayed unmatched. In germline, CDR1 is SGDLS, CDR2 YYNGEE. The CDR3 bases are TGTGCCAGAGGACAGGGCCAGGGGTACAATGAGCAGTTCTTC. The encoded protein is CARGQGQGYNEQFF.

The genes are TRBV6-2 or TRBV6-3 and TRBJ2-1; D is ambiguous. CDR3 size: 14 residues. Germline V CDR1 and CDR2: MNHEY, SVGEGT. Trimming cost V 0 bases and J 5 bases, with 8 bases left between them. CDR3 loop: CASSYSPSDNEQFF. Here the CDR3 DNA reads TGTGCCAGCAGTTACTCGCCTAGTGACAATGAGCAGTTCTTC.

This clonotype was counted only a few times. The chain joins TRBV5-1 to TRBJ2-2; the match to TRBD2 covers 8 bases. This CDR3 has 15 amino acids. V shed 5 bases and J 3 bases; nucleotides not matched to a gene: 6. In germline, CDR1 is SGHRS, CDR2 YFSETQ. CDR3: CASRKAGDYTGELFF. Written as DNA, the CDR3 is TGCGCCAGCAGAAAAGCGGGAGACTACACCGGGGAGCTGTTTTTT.

This clonotype was detected a few times. This sequence joins TRBV5-6 and TRBJ2-2; 7 nucleotides line up with TRBD2. Germline-derived CDR1 and CDR2 are SGHDT and YYEEEE. V lost 0 bases, J lost 5 bases, and 7 bases stayed unmatched. This CDR3 is built from 16 residues. The CDR3 here is CASSLVGVSGTGELFF. CDR3 in DNA: TGTGCCAGCAGCTTGGTAGGTGTTAGCGGGACCGGGGAGCTGTTTTTT. Using reference TRBV5-6 and TRBJ2-2 for the parts outside the CDR3, the full variable domain is DAGVTQSPTHLIKTRGQQVTLRCSPKSGHDTVSWYQQALGQGPQFIFQYYEEEERQRGNFPDRFSGHQFPNYSSELNVNALLLGDSALYLCASSLVGVSGTGELFFGEGSRLTVL.

The chain has TRBV29-1 and TRBJ1-1; D is unresolved. The CDR3 runs 12 residues. Looked up from germline, CDR1 is SQVTM and CDR2 is ANQGSEA. Trimming took off 3 bases at V and 1 base at J, with 6 bases between the two ends. The CDR3 sequence: CSVELRNTEAFF. The CDR3 DNA is TGCAGCGTTGAGCTTAGGAACACTGAAGCTTTCTTT.

The V and J genes are TRBV10-2 and TRBJ2-3; possibly TRBD2 for D (6 bases). The CDR3 is 19 amino acids. Trimming removed 6 bases from V and 3 bases from J, with 28 bases in between. Germline lookup yields CDR1 WSHSY and CDR2 SAAADI. CDR3: CASSGGLGGGSLRTDTQYF. DNA of the CDR3: TGCGCCAGCAGCGGGGGACTGGGCGGTGGGAGTCTTAGGACAGATACGCAGTATTTT.

This clonotype was detected ten times or more. V is TRBV2 and J is TRBJ2-3, with TRBD2 identical over 14 bases. J was trimmed by 5 bases and V by 7 bases; bases with no gene match: 8. There are 16 residues in the CDR3. Germline CDR1 SNHLY, CDR2 FYNNEI. CDR3 amino acids: CASIRGGLAGEDTQYF. The CDR3 DNA reads TGTGCCAGCATCAGGGGGGGACTAGCGGGAGAAGATACGCAGTATTTT.

This clonotype was detected only a few times. The chain has TRBV20-1 and TRBJ2-3; 13 bases match TRBD2. This CDR3 is built from 16 residues. The V and J ends lost 0 bases and 5 bases, in that order; junction bases with no gene match: 5. CDR1 and CDR2 (germline): DFQATT, SNEGSKA (reference sequence). CDR3 sequence reads: CSAREGTSGTKDTQYF. DNA of the CDR3: TGCAGTGCTAGAGAGGGGACTAGCGGGACAAAAGATACGCAGTATTTT.

This clonotype was seen a handful of times. The CDR3 DNA sequence: TGTGCCAGCAGTTACTCCGGAGGCGGCTACACCTTC. Translating gives CASSYSGGGYTF. The rearrangement links TRBV6-5 to TRBJ1-2; D call uncertain. CDR1 is MNHEY, CDR2 SVGAGI, per germline. V gave up 0 bases and J gave up 8 bases, with 7 bases separating them. This CDR3 contains 12 residues.

The sample holds many counts of this clonotype. The chain couples TRBV7-9 to TRBJ2-7, with 7 bases aligning to TRBD1. CDR1 and CDR2 from the germline V gene are SEHNR and FQNEAQ (reference sequence). V gave up 5 bases and J gave up 5 bases; unmatched junction bases: 12. This CDR3 contains 15 residues. Here the CDR3 DNA reads TGTGCCAGCAGCCCACTGACGACAGGGCGCGACGAGCAGTACTTC. Its protein product is CASSPLTTGRDEQYF.

The CDR3 bases are TGTGCCAGCAGCTTCACTCCGGGACTAGCGGCTCAAGAGACCCAGTACTTC. Translating it yields CASSFTPGLAAQETQYF. This rearrangement joins TRBV7-7 to TRBJ2-5; 11 bases map to TRBD2. The CDR3 covers 17 residues. Germline V lookup: CDR1 SSHAT, CDR2 FNYEAQ (reference sequence). J lost 2 bases, V lost 3 bases, and 8 bases had no gene match.

This clonotype was recorded at least ten times. The chain is built from TRBV27 and TRBJ1-1; possibly TRBD1 for D (5 bases). Trimming removed 5 bases at V and 0 bases at J, with 13 bases between. Germline assignment: CDR1 MNHEY and CDR2 SMNVEV (reference sequence). This CDR3 contains 15 residues. CDR3 coding DNA: TGTGCCAGCAGTCCGCTACAGGAGCTGAACACTGAAGCTTTCTTT. Amino acid sequence: CASSPLQELNTEAFF.

In its sample, this clonotype was seen many times. This chain links TRBV20-1 with TRBJ2-1; TRBD2 aligns across 7 bases. J lost 0 bases, V lost 1 base, and 3 bases had no gene match. The CDR3 length is 15 residues. Germline CDR1 reads DFQATT; CDR2 reads SNEGSKA (reference sequence). The CDR3 protein is CSARVGGSSYNEQFF. The CDR3 region has the DNA TGCAGTGCTAGAGTGGGGGGGAGCTCCTACAATGAGCAGTTCTTC.